The 3 T cell receptor beta chains reported below all come from one sample, sequenced in a study of cytomegalovirus exposure and HLA in healthy donors. With 60 Vbeta and 13 Jbeta primers, the PCR was carried out. Data came from immunoSEQ multiplex PCR; TCRdb stores just in-frame clones and leaves some out. The table includes about 220,000 clones, 82% detected once. Sequencing was performed on PBMCs. Every receptor here comes from a man in his forties in good health and CMV-seropositive.

The V and J genes are TRBV29-1 and TRBJ2-1; 8 nucleotides agree with TRBD1. This CDR3 region has 14 residues. CDR1 is SQVTM and CDR2 is ANQGSEA in the germline V gene. The V segment lost 7 bases and the J segment 5 bases; nucleotides outside the gene matches: 10. The CDR3 loop is CSGNGQGKDNEQFF. The CDR3 coding sequence is TGCAGCGGGAACGGACAGGGTAAGGACAATGAGCAGTTCTTC.

This clone was observed a handful of times. V gene TRBV6-5 combines with J gene TRBJ2-7; TRBD1 agrees at 9 bases. Germline values: CDR1 MNHEY, CDR2 SVGAGI. CDR3 size: 14 residues. V lost 5 bases, J lost 2 bases, and 4 bases stayed unmatched. CDR3 sequence (DNA): TGTGCCAGCAGTACCTGGACAGGGGCCTACGAGCAGTACGTC. Amino acid sequence: CASSTWTGAYEQYV.

The gene calls are TRBV15 and TRBJ2-7, with D perhaps TRBD2 (5 bases). CDR1 is LNHNV and CDR2 is YYDKDF in the germline V gene (reference sequence). V lost 1 base to trimming and J lost 4 bases, with 5 bases between them. This CDR3 is 12 amino acids long. The CDR3 DNA sequence: TGTGCCACCAGCAGAGGGACTTACGAGCAGTACTTC. Residues: CATSRGTYEQYF. The full variable domain, with the rest looked up from reference TRBV15 and TRBJ2-7, is DAMVIQNPRYQVTQFGKPVTLSCSQTLNHNVMYWYQQKSSQAPKLLFHYYDKDFNNEADTPDNFQSRRPNTSFCFLDIRSPGLGDTAMYLCATSRGTYEQYFGPGTRLTVT.